The clone carrying this T cell receptor beta chain has just one count. The antigen is not known. V was clipped by 2 bases and J by 1 base; unmatched bases: 5. The CDR3 extends over 15 amino acids. The source of the sample is a study of cytomegalovirus exposure and HLA in healthy donors. Points from the study as a whole: The listing of roughly 160 TCR beta chains classed them as cytomegalovirus-associated.

Vbeta (60) and Jbeta (13) primers were used in the PCR. Repertoires were generated with immunoSEQ multiplex PCR, while TCRdb's copy carries only in-frame clones and drops some. The repertoire includes 100,000 to 150,000 clones, approximately 77% of them detected once, and roughly 1% sits in the top ten. J is TRBJ2-7 and V is TRBV6-7, with 7 positions matching TRBD2. TRBV6-7 is known as an ORF, though its function is uncertain. Sequenced sample: PBMCs. The receptor comes from a woman aged 55-69 years in good health and CMV-seronegative. The CDR3: CASSYGASGSYEQYF. CDR3 in DNA: TGTGCCAGCAGTTACGGTGCTAGCGGATCCTACGAGCAGTACTTC.